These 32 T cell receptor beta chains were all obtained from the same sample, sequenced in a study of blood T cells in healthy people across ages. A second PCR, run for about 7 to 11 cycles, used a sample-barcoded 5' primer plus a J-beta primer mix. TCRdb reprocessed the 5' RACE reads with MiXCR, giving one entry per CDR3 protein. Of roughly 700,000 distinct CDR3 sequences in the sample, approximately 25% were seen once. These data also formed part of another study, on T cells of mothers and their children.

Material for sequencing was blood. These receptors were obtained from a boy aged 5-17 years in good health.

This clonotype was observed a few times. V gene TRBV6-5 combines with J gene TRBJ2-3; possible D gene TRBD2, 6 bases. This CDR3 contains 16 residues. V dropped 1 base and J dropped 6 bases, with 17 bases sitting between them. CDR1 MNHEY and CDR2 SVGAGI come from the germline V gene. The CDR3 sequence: CASSYYPGDPADTQYF. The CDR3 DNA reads TGTGCCAGCAGTTACTACCCGGGAGACCCCGCGGATACGCAGTATTTT.

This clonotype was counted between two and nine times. The CDR3 DNA is TGTGCCAGCTCAGAGTGGACCGGCTACACCTTC. Its translation: CASSEWTGYTF. The chain is built from TRBV18 and TRBJ1-2; D uncertain. The CDR3 is made up of 11 amino acids. Germline V gene sequence: CDR1 KGHSH, CDR2 LQKENI. V lost 5 bases, J lost 8 bases, and 9 bases lay in between.

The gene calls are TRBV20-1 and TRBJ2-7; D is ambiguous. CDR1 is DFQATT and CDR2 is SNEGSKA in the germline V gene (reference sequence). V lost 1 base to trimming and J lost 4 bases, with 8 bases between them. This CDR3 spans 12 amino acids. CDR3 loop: CSARALGYEQYF. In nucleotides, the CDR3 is TGCAGTGCTAGAGCTCTCGGATACGAGCAGTACTTC.

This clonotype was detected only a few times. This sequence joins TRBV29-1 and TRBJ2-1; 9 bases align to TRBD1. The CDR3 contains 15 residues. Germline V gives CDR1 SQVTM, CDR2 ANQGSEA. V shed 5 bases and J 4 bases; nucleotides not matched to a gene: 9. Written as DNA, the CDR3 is TGCAGCGTTCCGCGAGGGACAGGGAGGTACAATGAGCAGTTCTTC. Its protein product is CSVPRGTGRYNEQFF.

The CDR3 DNA sequence: TGTGCCAGCAGCTTAGCAACTAGCGGGAGGGCCGGAGAGACCCAGTACTTC. This codes for CASSLATSGRAGETQYF. V usage is TRBV7-9 and J usage is TRBJ2-5; 13 positions match TRBD2. V lost 0 bases to trimming and J lost 4 bases; unmatched junction nucleotides: 5. The CDR3 covers 17 residues. Germline V lookup: CDR1 SEHNR, CDR2 FQNEAQ (reference sequence).

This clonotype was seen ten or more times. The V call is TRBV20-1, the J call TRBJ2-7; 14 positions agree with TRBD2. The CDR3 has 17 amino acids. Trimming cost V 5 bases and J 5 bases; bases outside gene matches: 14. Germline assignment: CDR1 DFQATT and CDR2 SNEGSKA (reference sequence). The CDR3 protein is CSAPRLAGGLLGDEQYF. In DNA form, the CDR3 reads TGCAGTGCTCCCCGACTAGCGGGGGGGCTTTTAGGTGACGAGCAGTACTTC.

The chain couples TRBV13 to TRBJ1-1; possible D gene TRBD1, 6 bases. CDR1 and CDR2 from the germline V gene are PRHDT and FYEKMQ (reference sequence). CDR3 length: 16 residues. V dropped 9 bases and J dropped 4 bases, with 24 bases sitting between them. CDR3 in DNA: TGTGCCAGTCGACCAGGGGACGGGGGACTAATCACTGAAGCTTTCTTT. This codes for CASRPGDGGLITEAFF. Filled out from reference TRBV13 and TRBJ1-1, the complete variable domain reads AAGVIQSPRHLIKEKRETATLKCYPIPRHDTVYWYQQGPGQDPQFLISFYEKMQSDKGSIPDRFSAQQFSDYHSELNMSSLELGDSALYFCASRPGDGGLITEAFFGQGTRLTVV.

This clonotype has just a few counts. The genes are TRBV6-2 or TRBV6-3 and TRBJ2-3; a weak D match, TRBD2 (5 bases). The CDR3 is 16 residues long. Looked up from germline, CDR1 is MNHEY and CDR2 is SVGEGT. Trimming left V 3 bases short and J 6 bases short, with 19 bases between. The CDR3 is CASSYPAAGEGDTQYF. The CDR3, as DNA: TGTGCCAGCAGTTATCCGGCGGCCGGGGAAGGGGATACGCAGTATTTT.

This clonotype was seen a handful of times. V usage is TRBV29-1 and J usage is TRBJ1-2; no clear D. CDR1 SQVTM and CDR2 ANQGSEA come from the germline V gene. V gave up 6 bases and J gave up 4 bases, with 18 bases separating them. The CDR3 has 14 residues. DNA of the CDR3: TGCAGCGTACTCGGAAAGTCGGGGAGCTATGGCTACACCTTC. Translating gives CSVLGKSGSYGYTF.

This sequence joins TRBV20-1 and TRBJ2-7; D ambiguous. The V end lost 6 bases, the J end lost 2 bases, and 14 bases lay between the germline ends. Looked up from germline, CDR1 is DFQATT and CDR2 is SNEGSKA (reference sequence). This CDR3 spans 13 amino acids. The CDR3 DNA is TGCAGTGCGAGATCTATCGGACCCTACGAGCAGTACTTC. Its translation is CSARSIGPYEQYF.

The CDR3 sequence is CASSLAGLGETQYF. The DNA for the CDR3 is TGTGCCAGCAGTTTAGCAGGGTTGGGAGAGACCCAGTACTTC. This chain connects TRBV28 to TRBJ2-5, with D perhaps matching TRBD1 (5 bases). Trimming removed 2 bases at V and 4 bases at J, with 11 bases between. Germline CDR1 reads MDHEN; CDR2 reads SYDVKM. The CDR3 has 14 amino acids.

The CDR3 bases are TGTGCCAGCAGCACAAGGACAGCTAATGAAAAACTGTTTTTT. Its protein product is CASSTRTANEKLFF. This chain joins TRBV11-2 and TRBJ1-4; tentatively, D is TRBD1 (6 bases). Trimming removed 5 bases at V and 3 bases at J, with 10 bases between. The length of the CDR3 is 14 residues. CDR1 is SGHAT, CDR2 FQNNGV, per germline.

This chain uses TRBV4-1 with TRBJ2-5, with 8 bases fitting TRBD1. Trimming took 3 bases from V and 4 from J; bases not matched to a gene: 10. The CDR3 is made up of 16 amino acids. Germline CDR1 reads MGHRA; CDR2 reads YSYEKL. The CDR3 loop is CASSQPGRGRVETQYF. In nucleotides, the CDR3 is TGCGCCAGCAGCCAGCCCGGCAGGGGGCGCGTAGAGACCCAGTACTTC.

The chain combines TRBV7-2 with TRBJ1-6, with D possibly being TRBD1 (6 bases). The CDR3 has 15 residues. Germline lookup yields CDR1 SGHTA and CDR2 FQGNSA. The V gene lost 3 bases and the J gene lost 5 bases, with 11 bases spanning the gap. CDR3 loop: CASSFNPGDNSPLHF. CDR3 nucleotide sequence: TGTGCCAGCAGCTTCAACCCAGGGGATAATTCACCCCTCCACTTT.

CDR3 nucleotide sequence: TGTGCCAGCAGCCCAGGGCCTACCGGCTACACCTTC. Amino acid sequence: CASSPGPTGYTF. The chain is built from TRBV7-9 and TRBJ1-2; perhaps TRBD1 as D (5 bases). Between the trimmed V and J ends, which lost 5 bases and 8 bases, there was a span of 12 bases. The germline gives CDR1 SEHNR, CDR2 FQNEAQ (reference sequence). The CDR3 contains 12 residues.

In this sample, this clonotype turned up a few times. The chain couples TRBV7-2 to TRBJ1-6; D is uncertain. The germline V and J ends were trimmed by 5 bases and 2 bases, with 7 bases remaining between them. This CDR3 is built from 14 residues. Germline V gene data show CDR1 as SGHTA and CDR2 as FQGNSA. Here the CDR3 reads CASSVTPYNSPLHF. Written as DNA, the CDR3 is TGTGCCAGCAGCGTGACCCCCTATAATTCACCCCTCCACTTT.

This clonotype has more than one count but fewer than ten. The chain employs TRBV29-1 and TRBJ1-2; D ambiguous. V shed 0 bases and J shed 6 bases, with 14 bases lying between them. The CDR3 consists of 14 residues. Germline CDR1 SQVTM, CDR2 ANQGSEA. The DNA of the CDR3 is TGCAGCGTTGAAGATCTTGGGGAGGGAGATGGCTACACCTTC. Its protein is CSVEDLGEGDGYTF.

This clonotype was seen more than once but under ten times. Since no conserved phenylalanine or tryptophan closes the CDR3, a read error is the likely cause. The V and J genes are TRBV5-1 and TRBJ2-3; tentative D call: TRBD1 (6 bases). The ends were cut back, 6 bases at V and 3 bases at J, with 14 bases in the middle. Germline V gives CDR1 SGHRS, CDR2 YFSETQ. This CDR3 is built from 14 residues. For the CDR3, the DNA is TGCGCCAGCACCCTGTGGGGGCGGACAGATACGCAGTATCTT. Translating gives CASTLWGRTDTQYL.

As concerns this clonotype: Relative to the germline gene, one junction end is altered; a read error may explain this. The CDR3 nucleotides are TGTGCCAGCAGTCAAGACCAATTCAAGTCCGGTGCGGATTTCTCCTATGGCTACACCTTC. Amino acids: CASSQDQFKSGADFSYGYTF. The chain is built from TRBV3-1 and TRBJ1-2; D not certain. Germline CDR1 is LGHDT and CDR2 is YNNKEL (reference sequence). The CDR3 runs to 20 residues.

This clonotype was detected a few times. The CDR3 region has the DNA TGCGCCAGCAGCCAAGATGGGGGTCCCGGGGCCAACGTCCTGACTTTC. This gives the protein CASSQDGGPGANVLTF. The chain joins TRBV4-3 to TRBJ2-6; D tentatively fits TRBD1 or TRBD2 (5 bases each). Trimming stripped 0 bases from V and 4 bases from J, with 10 bases between. In germline, CDR1 is LGHNA, CDR2 YSLEER. This CDR3 has 16 amino acids.

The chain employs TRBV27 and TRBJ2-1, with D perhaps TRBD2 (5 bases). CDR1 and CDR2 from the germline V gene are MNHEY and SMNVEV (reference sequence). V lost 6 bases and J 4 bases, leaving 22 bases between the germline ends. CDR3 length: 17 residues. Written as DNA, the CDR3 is TGTGCCAGCAGCCAATGGGGTGTCGGACTCATTTACAATGAGCAGTTCTTC. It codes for CASSQWGVGLIYNEQFF.

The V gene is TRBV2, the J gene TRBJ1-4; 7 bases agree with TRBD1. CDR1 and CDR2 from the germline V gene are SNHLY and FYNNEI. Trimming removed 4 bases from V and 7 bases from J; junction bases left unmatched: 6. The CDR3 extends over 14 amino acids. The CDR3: CASSAGGTFEKLFF. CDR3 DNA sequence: TGTGCCAGCAGTGCAGGGGGTACTTTTGAAAAACTGTTTTTT.

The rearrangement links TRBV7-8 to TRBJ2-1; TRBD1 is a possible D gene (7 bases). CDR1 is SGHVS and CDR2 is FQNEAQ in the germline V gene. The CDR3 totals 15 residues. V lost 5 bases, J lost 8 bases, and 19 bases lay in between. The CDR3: CASSQWAGRGDEQFF. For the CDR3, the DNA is TGTGCCAGCAGCCAGTGGGCGGGCAGGGGGGATGAGCAGTTCTTC.

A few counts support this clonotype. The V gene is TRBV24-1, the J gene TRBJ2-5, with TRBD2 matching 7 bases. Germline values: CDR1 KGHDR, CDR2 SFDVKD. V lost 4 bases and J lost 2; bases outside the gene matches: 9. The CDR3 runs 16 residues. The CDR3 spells CATSEPHPGGQETQYF. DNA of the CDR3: TGTGCCACCAGTGAGCCCCACCCGGGGGGACAAGAGACCCAGTACTTC.

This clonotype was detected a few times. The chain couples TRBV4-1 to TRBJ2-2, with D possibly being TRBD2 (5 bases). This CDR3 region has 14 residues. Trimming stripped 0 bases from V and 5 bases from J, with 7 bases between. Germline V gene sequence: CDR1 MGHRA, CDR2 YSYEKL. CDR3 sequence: CASSQDWETGELFF. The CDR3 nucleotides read TGCGCCAGCAGCCAAGATTGGGAGACCGGGGAGCTGTTTTTT.

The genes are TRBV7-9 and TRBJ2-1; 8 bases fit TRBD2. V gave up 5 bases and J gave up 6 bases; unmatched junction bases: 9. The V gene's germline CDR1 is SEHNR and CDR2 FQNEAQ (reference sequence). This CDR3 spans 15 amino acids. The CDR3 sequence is CASSISGSDGNEQFF. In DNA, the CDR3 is TGTGCCAGCAGCATCAGCGGGAGTGATGGCAATGAGCAGTTCTTC.

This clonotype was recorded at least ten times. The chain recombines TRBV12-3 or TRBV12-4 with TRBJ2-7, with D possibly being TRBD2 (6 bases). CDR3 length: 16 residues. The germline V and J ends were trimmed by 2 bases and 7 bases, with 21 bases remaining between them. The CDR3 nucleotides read TGTGCCAGCAGTTTATCGATAGGCGGGGATAGTGAAGAGCAGTACTTC. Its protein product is CASSLSIGGDSEEQYF.

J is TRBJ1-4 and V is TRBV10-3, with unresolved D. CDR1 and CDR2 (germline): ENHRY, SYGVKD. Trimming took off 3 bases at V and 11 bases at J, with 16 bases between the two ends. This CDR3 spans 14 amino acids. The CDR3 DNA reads TGTGCCATCAGTGACCCTGACGCGAAAGGGAAACTGTTTTTT. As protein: CAISDPDAKGKLFF.

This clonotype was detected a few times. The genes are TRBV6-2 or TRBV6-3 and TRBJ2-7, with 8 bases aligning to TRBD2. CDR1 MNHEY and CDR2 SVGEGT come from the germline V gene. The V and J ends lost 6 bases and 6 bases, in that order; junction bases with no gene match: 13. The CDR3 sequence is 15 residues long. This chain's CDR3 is CASSRAGTRLFEQYF. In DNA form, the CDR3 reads TGTGCCAGCAGCAGAGCCGGGACTAGATTGTTCGAGCAGTACTTC.

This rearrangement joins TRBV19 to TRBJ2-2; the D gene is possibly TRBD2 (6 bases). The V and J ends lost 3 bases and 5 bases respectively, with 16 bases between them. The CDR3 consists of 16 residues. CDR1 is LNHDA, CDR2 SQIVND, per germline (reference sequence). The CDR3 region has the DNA TGTGCCAGTAGTATGTCCGGCGGGATATATACCGGGGAGCTGTTTTTT. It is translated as CASSMSGGIYTGELFF. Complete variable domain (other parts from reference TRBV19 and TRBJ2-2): DGGITQSPKYLFRKEGQNVTLSCEQNLNHDAMYWYRQDPGQGLRLIYYSQIVNDFQKGDIAEGYSVSREKKESFPLTVTSAQKNPTAFYLCASSMSGGIYTGELFFGEGSRLTVL.

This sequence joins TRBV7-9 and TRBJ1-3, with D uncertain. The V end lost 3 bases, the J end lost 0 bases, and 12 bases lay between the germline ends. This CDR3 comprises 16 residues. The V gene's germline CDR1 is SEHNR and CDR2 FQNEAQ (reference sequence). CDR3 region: CASSLTTDSSGNTIYF. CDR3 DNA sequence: TGTGCCAGCAGCTTGACGACGGATAGCTCTGGAAACACCATATATTTT.

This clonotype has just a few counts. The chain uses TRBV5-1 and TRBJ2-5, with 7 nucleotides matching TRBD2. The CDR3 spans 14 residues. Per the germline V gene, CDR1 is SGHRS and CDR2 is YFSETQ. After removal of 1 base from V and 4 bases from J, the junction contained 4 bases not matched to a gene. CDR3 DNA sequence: TGCGCCAGCAGCTTGCGAGCGGGGCCAGAGACCCAGTACTTC. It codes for CASSLRAGPETQYF. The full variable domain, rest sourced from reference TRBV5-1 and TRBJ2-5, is KAGVTQTPRYLIKTRGQQVTLSCSPISGHRSVSWYQQTPGQGLQFLFEYFSETQRNKGNFPGRFSGRQFSNSRSEMNVSTLELGDSALYLCASSLRAGPETQYFGPGTRLLVL.